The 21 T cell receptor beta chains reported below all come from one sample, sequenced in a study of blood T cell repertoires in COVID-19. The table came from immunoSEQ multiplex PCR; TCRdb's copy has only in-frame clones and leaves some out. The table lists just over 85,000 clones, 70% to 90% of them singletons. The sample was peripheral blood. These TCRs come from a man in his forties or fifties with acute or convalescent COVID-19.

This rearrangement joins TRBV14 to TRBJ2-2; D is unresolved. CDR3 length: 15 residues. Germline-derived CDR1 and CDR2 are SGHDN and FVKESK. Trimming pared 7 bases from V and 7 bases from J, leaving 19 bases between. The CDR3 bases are TGTGCCAGCACCCGAGGATCCCCCCAGCACGGGGAGCTGTTTTTT. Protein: CASTRGSPQHGELFF.

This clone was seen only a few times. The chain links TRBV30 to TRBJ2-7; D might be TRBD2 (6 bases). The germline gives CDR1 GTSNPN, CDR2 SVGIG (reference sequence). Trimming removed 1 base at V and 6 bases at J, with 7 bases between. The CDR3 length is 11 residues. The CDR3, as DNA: TGTGCCTGGAGTGAGGGAGGCGAGCAGTACTTC. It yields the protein CAWSEGGEQYF.

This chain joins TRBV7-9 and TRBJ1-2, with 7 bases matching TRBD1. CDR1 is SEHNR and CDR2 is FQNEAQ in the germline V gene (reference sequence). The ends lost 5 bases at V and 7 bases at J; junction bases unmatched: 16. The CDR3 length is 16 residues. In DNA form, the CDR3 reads TGTGCCAGCAGCGCGCCGCAGGGGGTCTTGGTTTTTGGCTACACCTTC. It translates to CASSAPQGVLVFGYTF.

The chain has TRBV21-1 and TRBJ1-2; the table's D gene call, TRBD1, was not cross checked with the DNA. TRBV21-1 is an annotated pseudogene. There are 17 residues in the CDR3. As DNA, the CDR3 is TGTGCCAGCAGCAAAGGGACAGGGGGCTATCGTTACTATGGCTACACCTTC. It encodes CASSKGTGGYRYYGYTF.

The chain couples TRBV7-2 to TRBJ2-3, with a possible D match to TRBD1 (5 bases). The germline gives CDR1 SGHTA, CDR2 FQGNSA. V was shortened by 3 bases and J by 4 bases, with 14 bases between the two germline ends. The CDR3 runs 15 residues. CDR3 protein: CASSFKGWQSDTQYF. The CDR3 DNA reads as TGTGCCAGCAGCTTTAAGGGGTGGCAGTCAGATACGCAGTATTTT.

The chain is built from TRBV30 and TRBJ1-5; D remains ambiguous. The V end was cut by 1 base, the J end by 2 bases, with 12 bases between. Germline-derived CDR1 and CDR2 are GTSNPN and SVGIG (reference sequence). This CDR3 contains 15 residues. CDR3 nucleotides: TGTGCCTGGAGTGGGCCGGGGAGGGGCAATCAGCCCCAGCATTTT. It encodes CAWSGPGRGNQPQHF.

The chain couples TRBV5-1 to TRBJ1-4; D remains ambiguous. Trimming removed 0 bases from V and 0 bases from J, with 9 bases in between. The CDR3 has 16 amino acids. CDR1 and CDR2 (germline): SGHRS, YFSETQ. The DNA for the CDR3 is TGCGCCAGCAGCTTGGGGCCTGTTGCAACTAATGAAAAACTGTTTTTT. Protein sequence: CASSLGPVATNEKLFF.

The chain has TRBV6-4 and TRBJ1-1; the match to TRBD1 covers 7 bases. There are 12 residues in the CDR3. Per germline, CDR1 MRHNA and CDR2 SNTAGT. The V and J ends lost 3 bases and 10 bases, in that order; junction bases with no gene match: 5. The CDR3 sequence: CASSEVGGPAFF. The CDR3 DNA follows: TGTGCCAGCAGTGAGGTAGGGGGCCCAGCTTTCTTT.

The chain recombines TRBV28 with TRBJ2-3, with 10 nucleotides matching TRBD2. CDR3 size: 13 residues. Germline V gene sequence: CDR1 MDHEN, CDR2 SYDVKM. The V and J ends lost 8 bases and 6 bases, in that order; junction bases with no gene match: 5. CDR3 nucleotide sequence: TGTGCCAGCGAAGCGGGGGGGCTGGATACGCAGTATTTT. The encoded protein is CASEAGGLDTQYF.

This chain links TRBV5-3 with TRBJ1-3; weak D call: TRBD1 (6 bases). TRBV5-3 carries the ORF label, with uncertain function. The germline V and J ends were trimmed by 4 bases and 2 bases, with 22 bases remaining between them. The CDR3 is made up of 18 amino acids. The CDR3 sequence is CARSRLGHSPLAGNTIYF. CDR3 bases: TGTGCCAGAAGCCGGCTGGGACACAGCCCGTTAGCTGGAAACACCATATATTTT.

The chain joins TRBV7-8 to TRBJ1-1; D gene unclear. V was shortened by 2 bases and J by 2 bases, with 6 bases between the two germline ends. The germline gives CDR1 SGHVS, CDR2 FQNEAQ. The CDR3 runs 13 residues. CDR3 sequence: CASSLFPNTEAFF. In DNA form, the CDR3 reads TGTGCCAGCAGCTTATTTCCAAACACTGAAGCTTTCTTT.

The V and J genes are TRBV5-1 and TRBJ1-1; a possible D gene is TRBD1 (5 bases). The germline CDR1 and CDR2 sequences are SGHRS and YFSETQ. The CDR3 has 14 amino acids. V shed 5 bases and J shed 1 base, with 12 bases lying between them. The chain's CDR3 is CASRIGGSNTEAFF. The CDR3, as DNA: TGCGCCAGCAGGATTGGGGGGTCGAACACTGAAGCTTTCTTT.

The CDR3 DNA follows: TGCGCCAGCAGGAGAGAGGGGACAGACTACAATGAGCAGTTCTTC. This codes for CASRREGTDYNEQFF. The chain links TRBV5-1 to TRBJ2-1, with 7 bases fitting TRBD1. This CDR3 is 15 amino acids long. Germline V gene lookup returns CDR1 SGHRS and CDR2 YFSETQ. V dropped 5 bases and J dropped 3; count of bases not matched to a gene: 8.

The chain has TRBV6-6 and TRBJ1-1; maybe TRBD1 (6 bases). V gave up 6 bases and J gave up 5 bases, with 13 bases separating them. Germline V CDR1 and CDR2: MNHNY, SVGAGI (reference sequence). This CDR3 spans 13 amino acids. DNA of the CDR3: TGTGCCAGCAGGGACAGCTGGTTAACTGAAGCTTTCTTT. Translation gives CASRDSWLTEAFF.

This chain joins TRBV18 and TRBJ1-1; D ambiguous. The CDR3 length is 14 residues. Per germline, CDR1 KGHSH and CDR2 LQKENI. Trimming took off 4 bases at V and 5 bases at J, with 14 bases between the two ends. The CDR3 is CASSRAGPQTEAFF. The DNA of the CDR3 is TGTGCCAGCTCACGTGCAGGTCCGCAAACTGAAGCTTTCTTT.

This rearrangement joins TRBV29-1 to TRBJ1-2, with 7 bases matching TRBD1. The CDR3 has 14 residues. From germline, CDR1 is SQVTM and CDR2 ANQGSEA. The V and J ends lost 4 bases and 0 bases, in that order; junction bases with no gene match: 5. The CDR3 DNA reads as TGCAGCGTTGCGAGGGGGCAGACTAACTATGGCTACACCTTC. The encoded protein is CSVARGQTNYGYTF.

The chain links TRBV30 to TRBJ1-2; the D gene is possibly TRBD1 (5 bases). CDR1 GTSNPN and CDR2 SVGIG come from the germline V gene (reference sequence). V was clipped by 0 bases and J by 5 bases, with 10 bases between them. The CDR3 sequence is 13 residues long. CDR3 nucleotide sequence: TGTGCCTGGAGTGTCGGGGGTTATTATGGCTACACCTTC. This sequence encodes CAWSVGGYYGYTF.

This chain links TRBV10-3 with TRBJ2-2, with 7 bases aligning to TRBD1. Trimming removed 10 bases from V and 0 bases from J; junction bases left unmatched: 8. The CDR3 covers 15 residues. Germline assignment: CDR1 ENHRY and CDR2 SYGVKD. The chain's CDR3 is CATATGQSNTGELFF. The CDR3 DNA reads TGTGCCACCGCGACAGGGCAATCGAACACCGGGGAGCTGTTTTTT.

CDR3 region: CAIRVVSAGTGAALGANVLTF. In DNA, the CDR3 is TGTGCCATCAGAGTGGTTTCGGCGGGGACAGGGGCTGCTCTTGGGGCCAACGTCCTGACTTTC. The rearrangement uses TRBV10-3 and TRBJ2-6, with 10 nucleotides matching TRBD1. Germline V lookup: CDR1 ENHRY, CDR2 SYGVKD. The CDR3 is made up of 21 amino acids. Unmatched junction bases numbered 20, after V lost 6 bases and J lost 3 bases.

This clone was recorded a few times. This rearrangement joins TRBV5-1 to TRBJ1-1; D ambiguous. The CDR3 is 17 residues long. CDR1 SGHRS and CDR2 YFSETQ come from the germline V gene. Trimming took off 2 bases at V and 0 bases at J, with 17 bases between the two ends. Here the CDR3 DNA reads TGCGCCAGCAGCTTTCTATTAGCGGGCGGCATGAACACTGAAGCTTTCTTT. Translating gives CASSFLLAGGMNTEAFF.

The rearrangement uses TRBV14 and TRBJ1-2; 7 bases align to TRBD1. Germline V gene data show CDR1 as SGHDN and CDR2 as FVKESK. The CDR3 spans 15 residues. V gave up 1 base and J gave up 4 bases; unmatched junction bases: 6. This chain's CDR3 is CASSQAGQASYGYTF. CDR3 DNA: TGTGCCAGCAGCCAAGCCGGACAGGCGTCCTATGGCTACACCTTC.